This TCR beta chain was sequenced for a study of T cells in women clearing cervical HPV infection. To note about this clone: The read is 3 residues too short to cover the CDR3 end, so that end is filled in from the germline J gene.

Sequencing used immunoSEQ multiplex PCR; TCRdb keeps in-frame clones, though not all of them. Its listing shows roughly 48,000 clones. Trimming took 10 bases from V and 0 from J; bases not matched to a gene: 9. Germline V CDR1 and CDR2: MNHEY, SMNVEV (reference sequence). The CDR3 contains 15 residues. This chain joins TRBV27 and TRBJ1-5; 7 bases match TRBD1. This TCR came from a woman aged 18 to 69 with a cervical HPV16 infection that either progressed to CIN3+ or cleared (not recorded which). Sequencing input: blood buffy coat. This chain's CDR3 is CATQTTGNSNQPQHF. Partial CDR3 DNA: TGTGCCACCCAAACGACAGGGAATAGCAATCAGCCC.